The 26 T cell receptor beta chains reported below all come from one sample, sequenced in a study of PD-L1 blockade in urothelial cancer. The time point denotes: peripheral blood 6 weeks after treatment start. TCRdb keeps only in-frame clones here, not all; method: immunoSEQ multiplex PCR. This sample has more than 90,000 clones; around four fifths occur once, and the top ten carry approximately 8%. The sample in question was PBMCs, obtained around atezolizumab (anti-PD-L1) treatment. The receptor set was obtained from a man in his 70s with urothelial cancer.

The chain has TRBV11-3 and TRBJ2-3; 8 bases match TRBD2. V lost 3 bases to trimming and J lost 5 bases; unmatched junction nucleotides: 7. Germline values: CDR1 SGHNT, CDR2 YENEEA. The CDR3 is 15 residues long. CDR3 in amino acids: CASSFRGAGGDTQYF. CDR3 in DNA: TGTGCCAGCAGCTTCCGGGGGGCGGGAGGAGATACGCAGTATTTT.

This chain joins TRBV27 and TRBJ2-1; D unclear. The CDR3 is 13 amino acids. The germline gives CDR1 MNHEY, CDR2 SMNVEV (reference sequence). The V end was cut by 3 bases, the J end by 7 bases, with 10 bases between. The CDR3: CASSLIARNEQFF. CDR3 sequence (DNA): TGTGCCAGCAGTTTGATCGCCAGAAATGAGCAGTTCTTC.

V usage is TRBV29-1 and J usage is TRBJ2-3; TRBD1 matches at 10 bases. This CDR3 contains 14 residues. The J segment lost 6 bases and the V segment lost 7 bases, leaving 10 bases of the junction unmatched. In germline, CDR1 is SQVTM, CDR2 ANQGSEA. DNA for the CDR3: TGCAGCGCCGTAAGGGACAGGGGTAGCGATACGCAGTATTTT. It yields the protein CSAVRDRGSDTQYF.

V is TRBV5-1 and J is TRBJ2-5; D unclear. The CDR3 extends over 14 amino acids. V lost 0 bases, J lost 3 bases, and 9 bases lay in between. Germline CDR1 is SGHRS and CDR2 is YFSETQ. CDR3 sequence (DNA): TGCGCCAGCAGCTTGGATACAGACAAAGAGACCCAGTACTTC. Its translation: CASSLDTDKETQYF.

The V gene is TRBV2, the J gene TRBJ1-1; D gene uncertain. Trimming left V 5 bases short and J 6 bases short, with 10 bases between. The CDR3 runs to 12 residues. Germline CDR1 is SNHLY and CDR2 is FYNNEI. The CDR3 DNA reads as TGTGCCAGCAGTCCCCAGCGCCCTGAAGCTTTCTTT. Protein product: CASSPQRPEAFF.

Only one count was recorded for this clone. This chain joins TRBV30 and TRBJ2-3; D is unresolved. The germline V and J ends were trimmed by 0 bases and 6 bases, with 7 bases remaining between them. Germline V gene lookup returns CDR1 GTSNPN and CDR2 SVGIG (reference sequence). This CDR3 is built from 12 residues. CDR3 residues: CAWSVMSDTQYF. Here the CDR3 DNA reads TGTGCCTGGAGTGTAATGTCGGATACGCAGTATTTT.

The chain carries TRBV9 and TRBJ2-7; D is perhaps TRBD2 (6 bases). Trimming took 0 bases from V and 6 from J, leaving 13 bases between them. Germline V gene lookup returns CDR1 SGDLS and CDR2 YYNGEE. CDR3 length: 14 residues. The CDR3 region is CASSVDGSKGEQYF. In DNA form, the CDR3 reads TGTGCCAGCAGCGTAGACGGGAGCAAAGGCGAGCAGTACTTC.

This chain uses TRBV19 with TRBJ2-6; a possible D gene is TRBD1 (5 bases). Germline V gives CDR1 LNHDA, CDR2 SQIVND (reference sequence). The germline V and J ends were trimmed by 0 bases and 2 bases, with 14 bases remaining between them. This CDR3 has 18 amino acids. The CDR3 sequence is CASSIDGRGRAGANVLTF. The CDR3 DNA reads as TGTGCCAGTAGTATAGATGGAAGGGGAAGGGCTGGGGCCAACGTCCTGACTTTC.

This chain connects TRBV11-2 to TRBJ1-5; D not certain. The germline CDR1 and CDR2 sequences are SGHAT and FQNNGV. There are 15 residues in the CDR3. Trimming cost V 3 bases and J 2 bases, with 11 bases left between them. CDR3 bases: TGTGCCAGCAGCTTGTATGGTACAGGCAATCAGCCCCAGCATTTT. This codes for CASSLYGTGNQPQHF.

The chain is built from TRBV5-1 and TRBJ1-1; TRBD1 is a possible D gene (5 bases). Per the germline V gene, CDR1 is SGHRS and CDR2 is YFSETQ. Trimming removed 0 bases at V and 4 bases at J, with 13 bases between. CDR3 length equals 15 residues. This CDR3 is CASSLVWGRGTEAFF. Written as DNA, the CDR3 is TGCGCCAGCAGCTTGGTTTGGGGGAGGGGCACTGAAGCTTTCTTT.

The genes are TRBV11-3 and TRBJ2-7, with D perhaps TRBD2 (5 bases). CDR1 is SGHNT and CDR2 is YENEEA in the germline V gene. The CDR3 loop spans 12 amino acids. V lost 5 bases and J 4 bases, leaving 9 bases between the germline ends. The CDR3 bases are TGTGCCAGCAGCCGAGGGTCTTACGAGCAGTACTTC. Translating it yields CASSRGSYEQYF.

The V gene is TRBV30, the J gene TRBJ1-6; the match to TRBD1 covers 7 bases. After removal of 3 bases from V and 10 bases from J, the junction contained 6 bases not matched to a gene. The CDR3 is made up of 13 amino acids. The germline gives CDR1 GTSNPN, CDR2 SVGIG (reference sequence). The CDR3 here is CAWSKGAQSPLHF. In DNA, the CDR3 is TGTGCCTGGAGCAAGGGGGCACAATCACCCCTCCACTTT. Filled out from reference TRBV30 and TRBJ1-6, the complete variable domain reads SQTIHQWPATLVQPVGSPLSLECTVEGTSNPNLYWYRQAAGRGLQLLFYSVGIGQISSEVPQNLSASRPQDRQFILSSKKLLLSDSGFYLCAWSKGAQSPLHFGNGTRLTVT.

This chain uses TRBV5-4 with TRBJ1-2, with 7 bases that match TRBD1. V lost 0 bases, J lost 0 bases, and 2 bases stayed unmatched. Germline assignment: CDR1 SGHNT and CDR2 YYREEE (reference sequence). The CDR3 totals 15 residues. CDR3 sequence reads: CASSLDRGANYGYTF. In DNA form, the CDR3 reads TGTGCCAGCAGCTTGGACAGGGGTGCTAACTATGGCTACACCTTC.

This sequence joins TRBV7-8 and TRBJ2-7; TRBD1 matches 11 bases. Trimming cost V 1 base and J 4 bases; bases outside gene matches: 3. The CDR3 is made up of 15 amino acids. Germline lookup yields CDR1 SGHVS and CDR2 FQNEAQ. This chain's CDR3 is CASSLGTGGLYEQYF. CDR3 coding DNA: TGTGCCAGCAGCTTAGGGACAGGGGGCTTGTACGAGCAGTACTTC.

The chain combines TRBV10-3 with TRBJ2-3; a possible D gene is TRBD2 (6 bases). This CDR3 has 14 amino acids. Germline CDR1 reads ENHRY; CDR2 reads SYGVKD. Trimming left V 3 bases short and J 9 bases short, with 16 bases between. CDR3 in DNA: TGTGCCATCAGTGAACCGCGCCTGGCGGGGACGCAGTATTTT. Translating gives CAISEPRLAGTQYF.

This clone showed up just once. The rearrangement joins TRBV5-1 to TRBJ2-7; 7 nucleotides agree with TRBD1. Losses at the gene ends were 0 bases for V and 5 bases for J; bases not matched to a gene: 2. The CDR3 covers 13 residues. CDR1 is SGHRS, CDR2 YFSETQ, per germline. CDR3 loop: CASSLETGNEQYF. The CDR3, as DNA: TGCGCCAGCAGCTTGGAGACAGGGAACGAGCAGTACTTC. Based on the CDR3 plus reference TRBV5-1 and TRBJ2-7, the full variable domain is KAGVTQTPRYLIKTRGQQVTLSCSPISGHRSVSWYQQTPGQGLQFLFEYFSETQRNKGNFPGRFSGRQFSNSRSEMNVSTLELGDSALYLCASSLETGNEQYFGPGTRLTVT.

This clone was observed a single time. This sequence joins TRBV19 and TRBJ2-2; possibly TRBD1 for D (7 bases). V was clipped by 7 bases and J by 7 bases, with 19 bases between them. Germline V gives CDR1 LNHDA, CDR2 SQIVND (reference sequence). This CDR3 spans 15 amino acids. The CDR3 reads CASTSRQGGHGELFF. CDR3 DNA: TGTGCCAGTACCTCCCGACAGGGAGGACACGGGGAGCTGTTTTTT.

In its sample, this clone was seen once. The chain is built from TRBV18 and TRBJ1-2; unclear D gene. The V and J ends lost 1 base and 1 base respectively, with 10 bases between them. Germline lookup yields CDR1 KGHSH and CDR2 LQKENI. The CDR3 runs 15 residues. The CDR3 region has the DNA TGTGCCAGCTCACCACTGGGAGCACTTAACTATGGCTACACCTTC. Its translation is CASSPLGALNYGYTF.

V is TRBV5-1 and J is TRBJ2-5, with 10 bases aligning to TRBD2. Losses at the gene ends were 0 bases for V and 4 bases for J; bases not matched to a gene: 3. CDR1 and CDR2 (germline): SGHRS, YFSETQ. There are 15 residues in the CDR3. DNA for the CDR3: TGCGCCAGCAGCTTGGAGCCTAGCGGGGGAGAGACCCAGTACTTC. Residues: CASSLEPSGGETQYF.

The rearrangement uses TRBV9 and TRBJ2-3; 10 positions agree with TRBD2. Trimming cost V 0 bases and J 5 bases; bases outside gene matches: 6. Germline CDR1 SGDLS, CDR2 YYNGEE. The CDR3 covers 16 residues. The CDR3 nucleotides read TGTGCCAGCAGCGTAGTTAGCGGGGGGCCTGGAGATACGCAGTATTTT. It encodes CASSVVSGGPGDTQYF.

The rearrangement joins TRBV6-1 to TRBJ1-4; the match to TRBD1 covers 7 bases. Germline CDR1 MNHNS, CDR2 SASEGT. This CDR3 is 14 amino acids long. V dropped 4 bases and J dropped 5; count of bases not matched to a gene: 4. CDR3 DNA sequence: TGTGCCAGCAGTGCGAGACAGGGCAATGAAAAACTGTTTTTT. Protein: CASSARQGNEKLFF.

This clone was counted between two and nine times. This chain joins TRBV18 and TRBJ1-2; D is unclear. This CDR3 is 13 amino acids long. Germline values: CDR1 KGHSH, CDR2 LQKENI. Trimming cost V 6 bases and J 4 bases, with 12 bases left between them. The CDR3 here is CASSPDEAYGYTF. The CDR3, as DNA: TGTGCCAGCTCCCCAGATGAGGCCTATGGCTACACCTTC.

The genes are TRBV19 and TRBJ1-2; the match to TRBD1 covers 7 bases. The CDR3 extends over 15 amino acids. J gave up 4 bases and V 5 bases, and 10 bases lay outside the gene matches. Germline CDR1 reads LNHDA; CDR2 reads SQIVND (reference sequence). The CDR3 loop reads CASSPRQGTGYGYTF. The CDR3 DNA sequence: TGTGCCAGTAGTCCGAGACAGGGTACCGGCTATGGCTACACCTTC.

V and J are TRBV7-3 and TRBJ2-3, with D unclear. Trimming left V 4 bases short and J 3 bases short, with 8 bases between. The CDR3 loop spans 13 amino acids. CDR1 is SGHTA, CDR2 FQGTGA, per germline. The CDR3 nucleotides read TGTGCCAGCAGCTCAGTGCAGACAGATACGCAGTATTTT. Protein: CASSSVQTDTQYF. The entire variable domain, with the rest obtained from reference TRBV7-3 and TRBJ2-3, is as follows: GAGVSQTPSNKVTEKGKYVELRCDPISGHTALYWYRQSLGQGPEFLIYFQGTGAADDSGLPNDRFFAVRPEGSVSTLKIQRTERGDSAVYLCASSSVQTDTQYFGPGTRLTVL.

The CDR3 DNA is TGTGCCAGCAGCGTGACAGGGGGCATCTATAGCAATCAGCCCCAGCATTTT. Protein sequence: CASSVTGGIYSNQPQHF. V gene TRBV5-6 combines with J gene TRBJ1-5, with 10 bases matching TRBD1. CDR3 length equals 17 residues. V trimming: 4 bases; J trimming: 0 bases; junction bases outside the gene matches: 7. The germline gives CDR1 SGHDT, CDR2 YYEEEE.

The gene calls are TRBV5-5 and TRBJ2-7; D remains ambiguous. The CDR3 length is 14 residues. The germline V gene has CDR1 SGHKS and CDR2 YYEKEE (reference sequence). Between the trimmed V and J ends, which lost 0 bases and 1 base, there was a span of 8 bases. CDR3 bases: TGTGCCAGCAGCTTGGGTCCGGTTTCCTACGAGCAGTACTTC. Amino acids: CASSLGPVSYEQYF.